Listed here are 31 T cell receptor beta chains from one sample, sequenced in a study of blood T cell repertoires in COVID-19. Libraries were prepared by immunoSEQ multiplex PCR; TCRdb keeps only in-frame clonotypes and omits some of them. The profile shows about 50,000 clones, more than 90% of them singletons. The sample was peripheral blood. Receptor source: a human donor in a cohort sampled during active COVID-19.

The V gene is TRBV2, the J gene TRBJ2-7; the match to TRBD1 covers 7 bases. V gave up 5 bases and J gave up 2 bases; unmatched junction bases: 9. The germline V gene encodes CDR1 SNHLY and CDR2 FYNNEI. CDR3 length equals 15 residues. The CDR3 loop reads CASSNLGTAAYEQYF. The CDR3 DNA reads TGTGCCAGCAGTAACCTAGGGACAGCCGCCTACGAGCAGTACTTC.

The rearrangement uses TRBV19 and TRBJ2-7; 10 bases align to TRBD2. V trimming: 2 bases; J trimming: 3 bases; junction bases outside the gene matches: 10. The CDR3 extends over 17 amino acids. Germline CDR1 LNHDA, CDR2 SQIVND (reference sequence). CDR3 region: CASSIPGGIAGGYEQYF. CDR3 DNA sequence: TGTGCCAGTAGTATACCTGGTGGGATAGCGGGAGGCTACGAGCAGTACTTC.

The CDR3 spells CAITPGGSLQETQYF. CDR3 sequence (DNA): TGTGCCATCACCCCAGGGGGATCCCTCCAAGAGACCCAGTACTTC. The chain links TRBV10-3 to TRBJ2-5; 7 positions agree with TRBD1. This CDR3 contains 15 residues. The junction had 9 bases not matched to a gene; V was cut back by 7 bases and J by 1 base. CDR1 is ENHRY, CDR2 SYGVKD, per germline.

The rearrangement joins TRBV4-1 to TRBJ2-5; 10 bases line up with TRBD2. The CDR3 has 18 amino acids. Germline V gene data show CDR1 as MGHRA and CDR2 as YSYEKL. The V gene end was trimmed by 1 base and the J gene end by 5 bases; junction bases not matched to a gene: 13. The CDR3 loop is CASSQGPSSLAGVETQYF. DNA for the CDR3: TGCGCCAGCAGCCAAGGGCCATCGAGTCTAGCGGGAGTGGAGACCCAGTACTTC.

This clone was recorded only once. The V call is TRBV5-4, the J call TRBJ1-2; D possibly corresponds to TRBD1 (6 bases). Germline assignment: CDR1 SGHNT and CDR2 YYREEE (reference sequence). V was clipped by 4 bases and J by 5 bases, with 18 bases between them. The CDR3 is 15 residues long. The CDR3 coding sequence is TGTGCCAGCAGCGGGGATTTAAGGGGGTGGTATGGCTACACCTTC. Amino acids: CASSGDLRGWYGYTF.

The chain joins TRBV7-9 to TRBJ1-2; 7 bases align to TRBD1. J gave up 5 bases and V 5 bases, and 11 bases lay outside the gene matches. Per the germline V gene, CDR1 is SEHNR and CDR2 is FQNEAQ (reference sequence). The CDR3 totals 15 residues. The chain's CDR3 is CASSPDRVNWYGYTF. The CDR3 DNA follows: TGTGCCAGCAGCCCAGACAGGGTGAATTGGTATGGCTACACCTTC.

This chain connects TRBV7-9 to TRBJ2-3; D is perhaps TRBD2 (6 bases). The CDR3 totals 14 residues. With 7 bases removed from V and 0 bases from J, the gap between germline ends came to 11 bases. Germline-derived CDR1 and CDR2 are SEHNR and FQNEAQ (reference sequence). The CDR3 DNA follows: TGTGCCAGCACCGTCGGGGGAAGCACAGATACGCAGTATTTT. Translated, it gives CASTVGGSTDTQYF.

The J gene is TRBJ2-2, the V gene TRBV28; TRBD2 matches 8 bases. From germline, CDR1 is MDHEN and CDR2 SYDVKM. This CDR3 spans 17 amino acids. V was clipped by 6 bases and J by 6 bases; unmatched bases: 15. CDR3 nucleotides: TGTGCCAGCAGAATACTAGCGGACTCCCGCGGGTCCGGGGAGCTGTTTTTT. Amino acid sequence: CASRILADSRGSGELFF. The full variable domain, with the rest looked up from reference TRBV28 and TRBJ2-2, is DVKVTQSSRYLVKRTGEKVFLECVQDMDHENMFWYRQDPGLGLRLIYFSYDVKMKEKGDIPEGYSVSREKKERFSLILESASTNQTSMYLCASRILADSRGSGELFFGEGSRLTVL.

This sequence joins TRBV5-6 and TRBJ2-7; the match to TRBD2 covers 8 bases. CDR3 length: 16 residues. Germline loops: CDR1 SGHDT, CDR2 YYEEEE. The ends lost 3 bases at V and 1 base at J; junction bases unmatched: 9. This chain's CDR3 is CASSSPLAGDSYEQYV. The CDR3 DNA reads as TGTGCCAGCAGCTCGCCTCTAGCGGGTGATTCCTACGAGCAGTACGTC.

The chain carries TRBV2 and TRBJ2-7; a weak D match, TRBD2 (6 bases). The CDR3 totals 13 residues. The germline V gene has CDR1 SNHLY and CDR2 FYNNEI. V was trimmed by 3 bases and J by 5 bases, leaving 11 bases between them. CDR3 protein: CASSDWREDEQYF. The CDR3 DNA follows: TGTGCCAGCAGTGACTGGCGGGAAGACGAGCAGTACTTC.

J is TRBJ2-4 and V is TRBV7-8, with D perhaps TRBD2 (5 bases). The V gene's germline CDR1 is SGHVS and CDR2 FQNEAQ. CDR3 length: 14 residues. The germline V and J ends were trimmed by 5 bases and 0 bases, with 8 bases remaining between them. The CDR3 region has the DNA TGTGCCAGCAGCGCCGGGGTAGCCAAAAACATTCAGTACTTC. Translating gives CASSAGVAKNIQYF.

The chain uses TRBV14 and TRBJ2-6, with a possible D match to TRBD2 (6 bases). The germline V gene encodes CDR1 SGHDN and CDR2 FVKESK. The CDR3 covers 19 residues. V was cut by 1 base and J by 2 bases, with 18 bases left in between. The DNA of the CDR3 is TGTGCCAGCAGCCAAGTTTATCGCAATTCGGGGGCTGGGGCCAACGTCCTGACTTTC. Protein sequence: CASSQVYRNSGAGANVLTF.

V gene TRBV5-1 combines with J gene TRBJ1-2, with D perhaps TRBD1 (6 bases). This CDR3 region has 12 residues. CDR1 SGHRS and CDR2 YFSETQ come from the germline V gene. V dropped 4 bases and J dropped 8 bases, with 12 bases sitting between them. CDR3 sequence (DNA): TGCGCCAGCAGCGAGACAGGCGGGGGCTACACCTTC. This codes for CASSETGGGYTF.

The chain recombines TRBV5-4 with TRBJ1-1; a possible D gene is TRBD1 (5 bases). Germline values: CDR1 SGHNT, CDR2 YYREEE (reference sequence). Trimming stripped 4 bases from V and 0 bases from J, with 16 bases between. CDR3 length: 16 residues. The CDR3 spells CASSPWGGGVNTEAFF. For the CDR3, the DNA is TGTGCCAGCAGCCCCTGGGGTGGGGGGGTGAACACTGAAGCTTTCTTT.

The chain links TRBV11-3 to TRBJ1-1; the D gene is possibly TRBD1 (6 bases). Per the germline V gene, CDR1 is SGHNT and CDR2 is YENEEA. CDR3 length: 14 amino acids. The V and J ends lost 1 base and 1 base respectively, with 7 bases between them. The CDR3 region is CASSLGGGNTEAFF. Written as DNA, the CDR3 is TGTGCCAGCAGCTTAGGAGGGGGGAACACTGAAGCTTTCTTT.

V usage is TRBV30 and J usage is TRBJ1-5; D is uncertain. This CDR3 comprises 16 residues. V gave up 3 bases and J gave up 2 bases, with 17 bases separating them. Germline CDR1 is GTSNPN and CDR2 is SVGIG (reference sequence). The CDR3 sequence: CAWRQRIGFGNQPQHF. For the CDR3, the DNA is TGTGCCTGGAGGCAGAGGATAGGTTTTGGCAATCAGCCCCAGCATTTT.

V usage is TRBV28 and J usage is TRBJ2-7; the D is unclear. V gave up 1 base and J gave up 2 bases, with 6 bases separating them. The CDR3 has 13 amino acids. The germline V gene encodes CDR1 MDHEN and CDR2 SYDVKM. The CDR3 coding sequence is TGTGCCAGCAGTTTATATGTCACCTACGAGCAGTACTTC. It yields the protein CASSLYVTYEQYF.

The genes are TRBV4-1 and TRBJ1-1, with D maybe TRBD1 (6 bases). The CDR3 runs 19 residues. Germline V gene sequence: CDR1 MGHRA, CDR2 YSYEKL. Between the trimmed V and J ends, which lost 0 bases and 1 base, there was a span of 21 bases. CDR3 sequence reads: CASSQDTRTVGWPNTEAFF. The CDR3 coding sequence is TGCGCCAGCAGCCAAGATACACGGACAGTAGGGTGGCCGAACACTGAAGCTTTCTTT.

This clone has a handful of counts. The chain combines TRBV11-2 with TRBJ2-1; TRBD2 agrees at 11 bases. The germline V gene encodes CDR1 SGHAT and CDR2 FQNNGV. There are 16 residues in the CDR3. V was pared by 5 bases and J by 10 bases, with 13 bases of the junction left unmatched. The CDR3 region has the DNA TGTGCCAGCAGCCCCATTAGCGGGAGGGCCGCACAAGAGCAGTTCTTC. This codes for CASSPISGRAAQEQFF.

This chain uses TRBV14 with TRBJ2-1, with TRBD2 matching over 13 bases. Germline V gene sequence: CDR1 SGHDN, CDR2 FVKESK. Trimming at V came to 5 bases and at J to 7 bases, leaving 8 bases not matched to a gene. The CDR3 length is 16 residues. Written as DNA, the CDR3 is TGTGCCAGCAGCGGGCTACGGACTAGCGGGAGTAATGAGCAGTTCTTC. This translates into CASSGLRTSGSNEQFF. Full variable domain (missing parts from reference TRBV14 and TRBJ2-1): EAGVTQFPSHSVIEKGQTVTLRCDPISGHDNLYWYRRVMGKEIKFLLHFVKESKQDESGMPNNRFLAERTGGTYSTLKVQPAELEDSGVYFCASSGLRTSGSNEQFFGPGTRLTVL.

V usage is TRBV6-5 and J usage is TRBJ1-2; possibly TRBD1 for D (5 bases). CDR3 length: 14 amino acids. V was clipped by 8 bases and J by 0 bases, with 13 bases between them. Per the germline V gene, CDR1 is MNHEY and CDR2 is SVGAGI. The CDR3 DNA sequence: TGTGCCAGCCACTACAGGACGCCTAACTATGGCTACACCTTC. Translation: CASHYRTPNYGYTF.

The rearrangement uses TRBV1 and TRBJ1-3. TRBV1 is a known pseudogene. This CDR3 has 18 residues. CDR3: CTSSHSPEGPSFGNTIYF. DNA of the CDR3: TGCACCAGCAGCCACTCACCGGAGGGGCCGTCCTTTGGAAACACCATATATTTT.

J is TRBJ2-7 and V is TRBV5-4; 7 bases align to TRBD2. The V gene end was trimmed by 9 bases and the J gene end by 4 bases; junction bases not matched to a gene: 10. Per the germline V gene, CDR1 is SGHNT and CDR2 is YYREEE (reference sequence). This CDR3 has 13 residues. DNA for the CDR3: TGTGCCACCCGCCGGGACTATCAATACGAGCAGTACTTC. Amino acids: CATRRDYQYEQYF.

The chain has TRBV5-4 and TRBJ1-1; TRBD1 is a possible D gene (5 bases). V was trimmed by 2 bases and J by 0 bases, leaving 11 bases between them. The germline CDR1 and CDR2 sequences are SGHNT and YYREEE (reference sequence). The CDR3 length is 15 residues. The CDR3 region has the DNA TGTGCCAGCAGCTTCGGAGGGGCTATGAACACTGAAGCTTTCTTT. Its protein is CASSFGGAMNTEAFF.

V and J are TRBV7-8 and TRBJ2-4, with 7 bases fitting TRBD2. The length of the CDR3 is 16 residues. CDR1 is SGHVS and CDR2 is FQNEAQ in the germline V gene. Trimming at V came to 5 bases and at J to 1 base, leaving 8 bases not matched to a gene. CDR3 loop: CASSPGTGRAKNIQYF. The CDR3 DNA reads TGTGCCAGCAGCCCCGGGACCGGGAGGGCCAAAAACATTCAGTACTTC.

The gene calls are TRBV28 and TRBJ2-5; TRBD1 agrees at 10 bases. The CDR3 consists of 15 residues. The germline CDR1 and CDR2 sequences are MDHEN and SYDVKM. After removal of 4 bases from V and 3 bases from J, the junction contained 5 bases not matched to a gene. The CDR3 region is CASSSLGTGEETQYF. Here the CDR3 DNA reads TGTGCCAGCAGTTCACTTGGGACAGGGGAAGAGACCCAGTACTTC. Full variable domain (outside the CDR3, taken from reference TRBV28 and TRBJ2-5): DVKVTQSSRYLVKRTGEKVFLECVQDMDHENMFWYRQDPGLGLRLIYFSYDVKMKEKGDIPEGYSVSREKKERFSLILESASTNQTSMYLCASSSLGTGEETQYFGPGTRLLVL.

The gene calls are TRBV19 and TRBJ2-3; 7 positions agree with TRBD1. Germline lookup yields CDR1 LNHDA and CDR2 SQIVND (reference sequence). The V gene end was trimmed by 4 bases and the J gene end by 2 bases; junction bases not matched to a gene: 6. The CDR3 sequence is 15 residues long. The CDR3 spells CASSRLGTATDTQYF. The CDR3 bases are TGTGCCAGTAGTAGATTAGGGACAGCCACAGATACGCAGTATTTT.

The chain recombines TRBV5-3 with TRBJ2-2; D is perhaps TRBD2 (5 bases). TRBV5-3 is an ORF, and what it does is uncertain. Trimming shortened V by 0 bases and J by 8 bases, and 11 bases separated the two germline ends. This CDR3 has 14 amino acids. The CDR3 DNA reads as TGTGCCAGAAGCTTGGTGAGGGAATTTGGGGAGCTGTTTTTT. Residues: CARSLVREFGELFF.

This rearrangement joins TRBV5-5 to TRBJ2-7; no clear D. The CDR3 is 14 residues long. The V gene's germline CDR1 is SGHKS and CDR2 YYEKEE (reference sequence). Deletions cut 0 bases from V and 0 bases from J, with 7 bases between. This CDR3 is CASSLAPNSYEQYF. DNA for the CDR3: TGTGCCAGCAGCTTGGCCCCCAACTCCTACGAGCAGTACTTC.

V gene TRBV3-1 (or the pseudogene TRBV3-2) combines with J gene TRBJ2-7, with D perhaps TRBD2 (6 bases). This CDR3 comprises 14 residues. V was cut by 4 bases and J by 3 bases, with 13 bases left in between. The germline V gene has CDR1 LGHDT and CDR2 YNNKEL (reference sequence). For the CDR3, the DNA is TGTGCCAGCAGCCCTCGGACCGGGGGCTACGAGCAGTACTTC. Residues: CASSPRTGGYEQYF.

CDR3 sequence (DNA): TGTGCCAGCAGCCGCCGGGTCGGTGGAGACAGGGAAGAGGCTGAAGCTTTCTTT. Its protein is CASSRRVGGDREEAEAFF. The J gene is TRBJ1-1, the V gene TRBV7-3; TRBD1 matches 7 bases. V was clipped by 5 bases and J by 6 bases; unmatched bases: 21. Germline CDR1 reads SGHTA; CDR2 reads FQGTGA. The CDR3 is made up of 18 amino acids.